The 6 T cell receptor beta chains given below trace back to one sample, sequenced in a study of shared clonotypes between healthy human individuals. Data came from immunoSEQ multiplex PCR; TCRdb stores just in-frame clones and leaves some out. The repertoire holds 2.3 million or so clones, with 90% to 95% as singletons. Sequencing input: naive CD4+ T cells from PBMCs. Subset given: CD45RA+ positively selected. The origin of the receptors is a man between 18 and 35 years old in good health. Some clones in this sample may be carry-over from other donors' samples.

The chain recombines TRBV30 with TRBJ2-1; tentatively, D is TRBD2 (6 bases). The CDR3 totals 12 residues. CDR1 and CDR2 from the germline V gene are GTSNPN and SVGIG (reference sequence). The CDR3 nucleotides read TGTTCTTTCGGGAGTTTTTACAATGAGCAGTTCTTC. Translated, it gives CSFGSFYNEQFF.

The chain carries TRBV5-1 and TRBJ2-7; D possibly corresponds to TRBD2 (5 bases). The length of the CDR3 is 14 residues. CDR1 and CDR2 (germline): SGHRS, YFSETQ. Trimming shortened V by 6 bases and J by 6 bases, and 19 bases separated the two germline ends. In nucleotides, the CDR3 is TGCGCCAGCACCCAAGAAGGGAGCTCGTCCGAGCAGTACTTC. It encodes CASTQEGSSSEQYF.

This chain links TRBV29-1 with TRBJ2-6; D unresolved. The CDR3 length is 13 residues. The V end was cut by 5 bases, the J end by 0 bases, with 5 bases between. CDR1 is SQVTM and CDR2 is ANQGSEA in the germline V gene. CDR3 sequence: CSVSLSGANVLTF. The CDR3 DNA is TGCAGCGTTTCCCTCTCTGGGGCCAACGTCCTGACTTTC.

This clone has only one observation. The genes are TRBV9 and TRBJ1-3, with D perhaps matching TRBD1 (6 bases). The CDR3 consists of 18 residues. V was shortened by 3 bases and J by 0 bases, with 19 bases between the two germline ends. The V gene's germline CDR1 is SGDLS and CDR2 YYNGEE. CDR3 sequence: CASSAETGAGHSGNTIYF. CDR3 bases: TGTGCCAGCAGCGCGGAGACGGGGGCAGGCCACTCTGGAAACACCATATATTTT.

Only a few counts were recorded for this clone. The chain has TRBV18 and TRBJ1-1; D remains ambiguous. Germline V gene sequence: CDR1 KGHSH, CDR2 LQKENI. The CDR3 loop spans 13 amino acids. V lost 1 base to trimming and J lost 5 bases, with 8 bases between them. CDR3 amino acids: CASSPLGETEAFF. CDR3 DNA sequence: TGTGCCAGCTCACCACTGGGCGAAACTGAAGCTTTCTTT. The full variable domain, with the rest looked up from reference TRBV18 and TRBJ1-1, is NAGVMQNPRHLVRRRGQEARLRCSPMKGHSHVYWYRQLPEEGLKFMVYLQKENIIDESGMPKERFSAEFPKEGPSILRIQQVVRGDSAAYFCASSPLGETEAFFGQGTRLTVV.

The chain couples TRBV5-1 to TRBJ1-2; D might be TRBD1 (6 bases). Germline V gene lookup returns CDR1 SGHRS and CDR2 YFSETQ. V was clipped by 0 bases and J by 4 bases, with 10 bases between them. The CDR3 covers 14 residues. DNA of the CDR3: TGCGCCAGCAGCTTGGCAGAGGGGGGCTATGGCTACACCTTC. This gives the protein CASSLAEGGYGYTF.